This T cell receptor (beta chain) was sequenced in a study of early T cells in non-severe SARS-CoV-2 infection. This clonotype was counted ten times or more. J lost 2 bases, V lost 2 bases, and 5 bases had no gene match. CDR1 SGHTA and CDR2 FQGNSA come from the germline V gene. This CDR3 spans 15 amino acids. In TCRdb, the 5' RACE reads were re-called with MiXCR into one record per CDR3 protein. The top ten clones hold roughly 7.7% of a sample with 30,000 to 35,000 distinct CDR3 sequences, under 5.5% of them seen once. The sequence came from an adult who was a healthcare worker with PCR-confirmed SARS-CoV-2 infection or an uninfected control (not recorded which). The rearrangement uses TRBV7-2 and TRBJ2-7, with 8 nucleotides matching TRBD1. The sample taken for sequencing was whole blood. The CDR3 loop is CASSLYGQGPYEQYF. CDR3 in DNA: TGTGCCAGCAGCTTATATGGACAGGGCCCCTACGAGCAGTACTTC.